These 31 T cell receptor beta chains were all obtained from the same sample, sequenced in a study of CD8 T cells in Susac syndrome. After extraction with the RNeasy kit, about 0.45 to 1 ug of the RNA was reverse transcribed using random hexamers. TCRdb analysed the immunoSEQ multiplex PCR reads with MiXCR anew, one entry per CDR3 protein. The sample records 100,000 to 150,000 distinct CDR3 sequences, 90% to 95% being singletons. Sequencing used CD4+ T cells from PBMCs. The receptor set was obtained from a human donor with multiple sclerosis.

The chain couples TRBV6-1 to TRBJ2-5; D is tentatively TRBD1 or TRBD2 (5 bases each). The germline V and J ends were trimmed by 4 bases and 0 bases, with 15 bases remaining between them. The CDR3 consists of 16 residues. The germline V gene has CDR1 MNHNS and CDR2 SASEGT. In DNA form, the CDR3 reads TGTGCCAGCAGTGGACCGGGACGGCGGTACCAAGAGACCCAGTACTTC. This encodes CASSGPGRRYQETQYF.

The V and J genes are TRBV18 and TRBJ2-1; 7 bases align to TRBD1. With V trimmed by 1 base and J by 10 bases, 7 bases remained unmatched. The CDR3 contains 14 residues. CDR1 is KGHSH, CDR2 LQKENI, per germline. DNA for the CDR3: TGTGCCAGCTCACCACGAGACAGGGCCGTCGAGCAGTTCTTC. Translated, it gives CASSPRDRAVEQFF.

The gene calls are TRBV14 and TRBJ2-7, with 10 bases lining up with TRBD1. Germline trimming cut 4 bases from V and 4 bases from J; bases unmatched to any gene: 13. Per germline, CDR1 SGHDN and CDR2 FVKESK. The CDR3 spans 17 residues. This chain's CDR3 is CASSLLLTGTGAYEQYF. The CDR3 DNA reads TGTGCCAGCAGCCTCCTACTAACCGGGACAGGGGCGTACGAGCAGTACTTC.

V usage is TRBV16 and J usage is TRBJ1-1; D uncertain. Germline assignment: CDR1 KGHSY and CDR2 FQNENV. Trimming pared 7 bases from V and 8 bases from J, leaving 17 bases between. There are 13 residues in the CDR3. CDR3 nucleotide sequence: TGTGCCAGCACCCTCGGCAGGATACAAGAAGCTTTCTTT. It codes for CASTLGRIQEAFF.

This chain links TRBV7-2 with TRBJ2-1; the D gene is possibly TRBD1 (5 bases). The germline CDR1 and CDR2 sequences are SGHTA and FQGNSA. This CDR3 spans 16 amino acids. V lost 5 bases to trimming and J lost 7 bases, with 21 bases between them. This chain's CDR3 is CASSRSQGAVENEQFF. The CDR3 nucleotides are TGTGCCAGCAGCCGCTCCCAGGGTGCAGTAGAAAATGAGCAGTTCTTC.

The chain links TRBV12-3 or TRBV12-4 to TRBJ2-1; D not resolved. The CDR3 length is 14 residues. V lost 7 bases to trimming and J lost 0 bases, with 10 bases between them. The DNA of the CDR3 is TGTGCCAGCACTATCCCGAGCTCCTACAATGAGCAGTTCTTC. This translates into CASTIPSSYNEQFF.

The genes are TRBV7-9 and TRBJ1-1; perhaps TRBD1 as D (6 bases). Germline assignment: CDR1 SEHNR and CDR2 FQNEAQ (reference sequence). V was pared by 5 bases and J by 9 bases, with 19 bases between. This CDR3 has 14 residues. CDR3 nucleotide sequence: TGTGCCAGCAGCGGTGACACAGGGTTGGGAAAAGCTTTCTTT. Protein: CASSGDTGLGKAFF.

The chain carries TRBV2 and TRBJ1-2, with 10 bases identical to TRBD1. The CDR3 length is 16 residues. Trimming cost V 7 bases and J 0 bases; bases outside gene matches: 8. Germline V gene sequence: CDR1 SNHLY, CDR2 FYNNEI. The CDR3 spells CASTWDRGNANYGYTF. The CDR3 nucleotides read TGTGCCAGCACCTGGGACAGGGGAAATGCTAACTATGGCTACACCTTC. Combining the CDR3 with reference TRBV2 and TRBJ1-2 gives the whole variable domain EPEVTQTPSHQVTQMGQEVILRCVPISNHLYFYWYRQILGQKVEFLVSFYNNEISEKSEIFDDQFSVERPDGSNFTLKIRSTKLEDSAMYFCASTWDRGNANYGYTFGSGTRLTVV.

This clonotype has just one count. The chain uses TRBV11-2 and TRBJ2-6; a weak D match, TRBD2 (6 bases). Germline CDR1 reads SGHAT; CDR2 reads FQNNGV. The length of the CDR3 is 19 residues. V lost 2 bases and J 3 bases, leaving 20 bases between the germline ends. CDR3 sequence reads: CASSLPRGGGGSGANVLTF. In nucleotides, the CDR3 is TGTGCCAGCAGCTTACCACGGGGTGGAGGAGGGAGTGGGGCCAACGTCCTGACTTTC. Together with reference TRBV11-2 and TRBJ2-6, the CDR3 gives the full variable domain: EAGVAQSPRYKIIEKRQSVAFWCNPISGHATLYWYQQILGQGPKLLIQFQNNGVVDDSQLPKDRFSAERLKGVDSTLKIQPAKLEDSAVYLCASSLPRGGGGSGANVLTFGAGSRLTVL.

This clonotype was seen just once. The genes are TRBV24-1 and TRBJ2-5; a weak D match, TRBD2 (6 bases). The CDR3 length is 16 residues. Trimming pared 2 bases from V and 5 bases from J, leaving 17 bases between. Germline CDR1 is KGHDR and CDR2 is SFDVKD. The CDR3: CATSDSGLGGEETQYF. The CDR3 coding sequence is TGTGCCACCAGTGATTCCGGACTGGGGGGAGAGGAGACCCAGTACTTC.

The chain joins TRBV29-1 to TRBJ1-2; TRBD1 agrees at 12 bases. Germline CDR1 SQVTM, CDR2 ANQGSEA. CDR3 length: 16 amino acids. Trimming at V came to 6 bases and at J to 4 bases, leaving 12 bases not matched to a gene. DNA of the CDR3: TGCAGCGTGGTCGGGCCGGGACAGGGGGCAGGCTATGGCTACACCTTC. Translated: CSVVGPGQGAGYGYTF. The entire variable domain, with the rest obtained from reference TRBV29-1 and TRBJ1-2, is as follows: SAVISQKPSRDICQRGTSLTIQCQVDSQVTMMFWYRQQPGQSLTLIATANQGSEATYESGFVIDKFPISRPNLTFSTLTVSNMSPEDSSIYLCSVVGPGQGAGYGYTFGSGTRLTVV.

In nucleotides, the CDR3 is TGTGCCAGCAGTGAAGCAAGAAGGGGAGTAAGTGGCTACACCTTC. Protein sequence: CASSEARRGVSGYTF. The chain uses TRBV2 and TRBJ1-2; TRBD1 is a possible D gene (5 bases). CDR1 and CDR2 (germline): SNHLY, FYNNEI. V lost 0 bases, J lost 7 bases, and 15 bases lay in between. The CDR3 has 15 amino acids.

The chain couples TRBV5-6 to TRBJ1-2; D is ambiguous. The germline CDR1 and CDR2 sequences are SGHDT and YYEEEE. V was cut by 6 bases and J by 7 bases, with 19 bases left in between. This CDR3 contains 14 residues. The CDR3 loop reads CASTPKGVESGYTF. CDR3 sequence (DNA): TGTGCCAGCACCCCTAAGGGAGTTGAAAGTGGCTACACCTTC.

Here the CDR3 DNA reads TGTGCCAGCAGTCAGGGCTGGCAGGGGTTGTTCGGGGAGCTGTTTTTT. Protein: CASSQGWQGLFGELFF. The chain employs TRBV25-1 and TRBJ2-2, with a possible D match to TRBD1 (6 bases). Deletions cut 5 bases from V and 7 bases from J, with 20 bases between. The germline CDR1 and CDR2 sequences are MGHDK and SYGVNS. CDR3 length: 16 residues.

V usage is TRBV29-1 and J usage is TRBJ2-6; no clear D. Germline V gene sequence: CDR1 SQVTM, CDR2 ANQGSEA. V shed 5 bases and J shed 0 bases, with 8 bases lying between them. This CDR3 region has 14 residues. In DNA, the CDR3 is TGCAGCGTTAATGACCGCTCTGGGGCCAACGTCCTGACTTTC. It specifies CSVNDRSGANVLTF.

The rearrangement links TRBV4-1 to TRBJ1-2, with 10 bases that match TRBD1. V trimming: 3 bases; J trimming: 4 bases; junction bases outside the gene matches: 5. The CDR3 runs 15 residues. Germline V gene data show CDR1 as MGHRA and CDR2 as YSYEKL. In DNA, the CDR3 is TGCGCCAGCAGCCAGGCCGGGACAGGGGCCTATGGCTACACCTTC. Protein: CASSQAGTGAYGYTF.

The rearrangement uses TRBV2 and TRBJ1-1; TRBD1 agrees at 7 bases. CDR1 is SNHLY and CDR2 is FYNNEI in the germline V gene. This CDR3 has 15 residues. Trimming took 7 bases from V and 0 from J; bases not matched to a gene: 8. The CDR3 nucleotides read TGTGCCAGCACTAGGGACAGCCTTATGAACACTGAAGCTTTCTTT. Encoded protein: CASTRDSLMNTEAFF.

This clonotype was counted once. The chain combines TRBV18 with TRBJ1-1; D unclear. The CDR3 contains 14 residues. Trimming took off 5 bases at V and 7 bases at J, with 17 bases between the two ends. The germline V gene encodes CDR1 KGHSH and CDR2 LQKENI. The CDR3 nucleotides read TGTGCCAGCTCATTCAACACTGCTCCCGATGAAGCTTTCTTT. Encoded protein: CASSFNTAPDEAFF.

The chain has TRBV3-1 and TRBJ1-1; 11 positions agree with TRBD1. The CDR3 loop spans 14 amino acids. The V gene end was trimmed by 4 bases and the J gene end by 6 bases; junction bases not matched to a gene: 4. Germline V CDR1 and CDR2: LGHDT, YNNKEL (reference sequence). The CDR3 bases are TGTGCCAGCAGCCCCGGACAGGGGGCATCTGAAGCTTTCTTT. Its protein is CASSPGQGASEAFF.

The chain links TRBV20-1 to TRBJ2-7, with TRBD1 matching 7 bases. CDR3 length: 15 amino acids. Trimming removed 1 base from V and 1 base from J; junction bases left unmatched: 7. Germline lookup yields CDR1 DFQATT and CDR2 SNEGSKA (reference sequence). The CDR3 is CSARVIPQGSYEQYF. CDR3 bases: TGCAGTGCTAGAGTCATACCACAGGGGTCCTACGAGCAGTACTTC.

The rearrangement uses TRBV29-1 and TRBJ2-7, with D perhaps matching TRBD2 (6 bases). With 4 bases removed from V and 6 bases from J, the gap between germline ends came to 16 bases. The CDR3 extends over 13 amino acids. Germline V gene lookup returns CDR1 SQVTM and CDR2 ANQGSEA. The CDR3 is CSVGSGRWREQYF. DNA of the CDR3: TGCAGCGTTGGTTCAGGGAGGTGGCGCGAGCAGTACTTC.

The V gene is TRBV6-2 or TRBV6-3, the J gene TRBJ2-1; 12 positions match TRBD2. Looked up from germline, CDR1 is MNHEY and CDR2 is SVGEGT. The J segment lost 1 base and the V segment lost 6 bases, leaving 10 bases of the junction unmatched. This CDR3 has 18 residues. Written as DNA, the CDR3 is TGTGCCAGCAGCCTACTAGCGGGGGGCCCTCTTTCCTACAATGAGCAGTTCTTC. This sequence encodes CASSLLAGGPLSYNEQFF.

The V gene is TRBV6-2 or TRBV6-3, the J gene TRBJ2-1; no definite D call. The germline gives CDR1 MNHEY, CDR2 SVGEGT. CDR3 length: 14 amino acids. V lost 3 bases to trimming and J lost 4 bases, with 10 bases between them. This chain's CDR3 is CASSYSGLYNEQFF. CDR3 nucleotides: TGTGCCAGCAGTTATTCGGGCTTATACAATGAGCAGTTCTTC.

The chain joins TRBV18 to TRBJ1-5; D unclear. Germline values: CDR1 KGHSH, CDR2 LQKENI. This CDR3 contains 14 residues. Trimming removed 2 bases at V and 5 bases at J, with 10 bases between. The CDR3 reads CASSPFPSDQPQHF. DNA of the CDR3: TGTGCCAGCTCACCATTTCCGTCGGATCAGCCCCAGCATTTT.

Here the CDR3 DNA reads TGTGCCAGTAGTGTGTCCGGGACAGGGGACTCGAGGGGTGAAGCTTTCTTT. This translates into CASSVSGTGDSRGEAFF. The chain carries TRBV19 and TRBJ1-1; TRBD1 matches at 10 bases. The CDR3 covers 17 residues. CDR1 is LNHDA and CDR2 is SQIVND in the germline V gene (reference sequence). After removal of 5 bases from V and 7 bases from J, the junction contained 16 bases not matched to a gene.

In this sample, this clonotype turned up once. V usage is TRBV20-1 and J usage is TRBJ1-6; unclear D gene. Germline-derived CDR1 and CDR2 are DFQATT and SNEGSKA (reference sequence). V gave up 5 bases and J gave up 0 bases, with 14 bases separating them. The CDR3 extends over 16 amino acids. DNA for the CDR3: TGCAGTGCTTCCCCGAGACCTAGCTCCTATAATTCACCCCTCCACTTT. This gives the protein CSASPRPSSYNSPLHF.

This clonotype was seen once. This sequence joins TRBV29-1 and TRBJ1-2; D may be TRBD1 (5 bases). The CDR3 runs to 14 residues. Trimming cost V 7 bases and J 2 bases, with 17 bases left between them. Germline-derived CDR1 and CDR2 are SQVTM and ANQGSEA. The CDR3 loop reads CSAPDGSGNYGYTF. The CDR3, as DNA: TGCAGCGCCCCGGACGGCTCAGGGAACTATGGCTACACCTTC.

The chain joins TRBV7-2 to TRBJ2-3, with unresolved D. V was shortened by 1 base and J by 7 bases, with 6 bases between the two germline ends. Germline-derived CDR1 and CDR2 are SGHTA and FQGNSA. This CDR3 has 12 residues. The CDR3 region is CASSLDTNTQYF. The CDR3 DNA reads as TGTGCCAGCAGCTTAGATACCAATACGCAGTATTTT. Together with reference TRBV7-2 and TRBJ2-3, the CDR3 gives the full variable domain: GAGVSQSPSNKVTEKGKDVELRCDPISGHTALYWYRQSLGQGLEFLIYFQGNSAPDKSGLPSDRFSAERTGGSVSTLTIQRTQQEDSAVYLCASSLDTNTQYFGPGTRLTVL.

This rearrangement joins TRBV24-1 to TRBJ2-7, with D unresolved. With 8 bases removed from V and 5 bases from J, the gap between germline ends came to 12 bases. CDR1 is KGHDR and CDR2 is SFDVKD in the germline V gene. The CDR3 contains 12 residues. DNA of the CDR3: TGTGCCACCAATAGGACGAGGAACGAGCAGTACTTC. This sequence encodes CATNRTRNEQYF.

This chain uses TRBV5-6 with TRBJ1-1; the D is unclear. In germline, CDR1 is SGHDT, CDR2 YYEEEE. Trimming shortened V by 0 bases and J by 7 bases, and 10 bases separated the two germline ends. The CDR3 spans 13 residues. The CDR3 reads CASSLVQINEAFF. The CDR3 DNA reads as TGTGCCAGCAGCTTGGTACAGATTAATGAAGCTTTCTTT.

This chain uses TRBV30 with TRBJ2-2, with a possible D match to TRBD2 (7 bases). V was shortened by 8 bases and J by 0 bases, with 13 bases between the two germline ends. The CDR3 totals 14 residues. Germline-derived CDR1 and CDR2 are GTSNPN and SVGIG (reference sequence). CDR3 bases: TGTGCCGGGGGGGGCGGTTCGAACACCGGGGAGCTGTTTTTT. Its translation is CAGGGGSNTGELFF. The whole variable domain, filled in from reference TRBV30 and TRBJ2-2, reads SQTIHQWPATLVQPVGSPLSLECTVEGTSNPNLYWYRQAAGRGLQLLFYSVGIGQISSEVPQNLSASRPQDRQFILSSKKLLLSDSGFYLCAGGGGSNTGELFFGEGSRLTVL.